This entry describes one T cell receptor (beta chain). Its recognized antigen is unknown. It has no much larger one-base neighbor in the sample; base qualities were not kept. The data derive from a study of blood T cell repertoires in COVID-19 (dated by TCRdb to 2018 to 2021). With respect to the entire study: Samples from collaborators originated in the United States, Italy and Spain and spanned both the acute and convalescent phases of COVID-19. Where available, HLA class I and class II types were obtained from metadata supplied by the sample provider rather than from assay-based typing. Nearly every sample came with metadata listing a de-identified subject ID, COVID-19 status, age in years and sex. The samples were drawn from two sources: the first 160 participants of the ongoing ImmuneRACE study, and over 1,000 subjects contributed by 6 global collaborators. Deeply sampled blood TCRbeta repertoires from subjects exposed to, actively infected with, or recovered from COVID-19 were included in the dataset. The material from the prospective study consisted of cDNA or gDNA derived from T cells, B-cell-depleted T cells, or PBMCs. The repertoires were made available in a free public database intended to serve as a resource for research on the immune response to SARS-CoV-2. Beyond this particular receptor, the publication reports: Clinical and demographic metadata were provided uncurated, with the amount varying by source and participant.

Spanning cysteine to phenylalanine, the CDR3 consists of 13 amino acids. Only CDR3 DNA is held: 39 bases, read in frame from base 1. V drops 8 bases and J drops 7 bases, leaving 14 bases in between. From a lookup of the germline V gene, CDR1 and CDR2 are SNHLY and FYNNEI. TCRbeta CDR3 regions were amplified from genomic DNA using the immunoSEQ Assay, a bias-controlled multiplex PCR. Regarding the original processing steps: Within the assay, amplification of reference gene primers was used to estimate how many nucleated cells each sample contained. To quantify the absolute abundance of each unique TCRbeta CDR3 rearrangement, sequence reads were collapsed and filtered. Productive Simpson clonality was computed per sample as the square root of Simpson's diversity index over productive rearrangements. This immuneACCESS table, as held by TCRdb, lists in-frame sequences with V and J called but not all clones. Of the missing ones, under half trace to an unresolved V gene in checked studies; the others have no known cause. V, J and clone size were drawn from that table, and D and trimming were deduced from the DNA. In this sample the table shows 150,000 or so clones, roughly 80% of which occur a single time. The ten largest clones add up to about 8.6% of the sample.

Participants in the prospective study were aged about 18 to 95 years, lived in about two dozen United States geographic areas, and enrolled through a virtual design. In the prospective study, participants were assigned to cohorts based on the clinical history participants reported in a screening survey and a study questionnaire. ImmuneRACE Cohort 3 recovered participants were defined by two consecutive negative NP/OP PCR tests, healthcare professional clearance, or symptom resolution. In the prospective study, mobile phlebotomists collected whole blood, serum and a nasopharyngeal or oropharyngeal swab from each participant. Prospective study participants could optionally give additional blood draws and questionnaires over an approximately 2-month period. Blood samples from the prospective study were shipped frozen or at room temperature prior to DNA extraction.

The source material was PBMCs or T cells enriched from blood (not recorded which). The rearranged chain carries TRBV2 and TRBJ2-2; TRBD1 could be the D gene, as 5 bases match. This receptor was obtained from a woman aged 45-65 years who had recovered from COVID-19. The CDR3 region: CASGASMGGELFF. At the DNA level, the sequence is TGTGCCAGCGGGGCTTCGATGGGCGGGGAGCTGTTTTTT.